The 19 T cell receptor beta chains listed next were all sequenced from one sample in a study of blood T cells in healthy people across ages. Sample-barcoded 5' priming and a J-beta primer mix drove a second PCR of 7 to 11 cycles. TCRdb independently ran MiXCR on the 5' RACE reads; one entry per CDR3 protein. The sample includes 660,000 or so distinct CDR3 sequences, 58% of them seen just once. The specimen sequenced was blood. The receptors come from a man aged 55 to 70 in good health.

This clonotype has just one count. This chain connects TRBV5-6 to TRBJ2-5; TRBD1 might be the D (6 bases). CDR3 length equals 15 residues. Germline V CDR1 and CDR2: SGHDT, YYEEEE. V was trimmed by 3 bases and J by 3 bases, leaving 15 bases between them. The CDR3 here is CASSSDRLGKETQYF. CDR3 nucleotides: TGTGCCAGCAGCTCTGACAGGTTGGGGAAAGAGACCCAGTACTTC. Full variable domain (remainder filled in from reference TRBV5-6 and TRBJ2-5): DAGVTQSPTHLIKTRGQQVTLRCSPKSGHDTVSWYQQALGQGPQFIFQYYEEEERQRGNFPDRFSGHQFPNYSSELNVNALLLGDSALYLCASSSDRLGKETQYFGPGTRLLVL.

The J gene is TRBJ2-1, the V gene TRBV28; 8 bases align to TRBD1. Germline V gene data show CDR1 as MDHEN and CDR2 as SYDVKM. Trimming took 5 bases from V and 2 from J; bases not matched to a gene: 8. This CDR3 region has 16 residues. CDR3 protein: CASSPYPGGAYNEQFF. The CDR3 DNA sequence: TGTGCCAGCAGTCCATACCCAGGGGGCGCCTACAATGAGCAGTTCTTC. Full variable domain (rest looked up from reference TRBV28 and TRBJ2-1): DVKVTQSSRYLVKRTGEKVFLECVQDMDHENMFWYRQDPGLGLRLIYFSYDVKMKEKGDIPEGYSVSREKKERFSLILESASTNQTSMYLCASSPYPGGAYNEQFFGPGTRLTVL.

Regarding this clonotype: A much larger clone differs from this one at a single base, so this may be a read error. The V call is TRBV29-1, the J call TRBJ2-3, with 8 bases matching TRBD2. CDR1 and CDR2 (germline): SQVTM, ANQGSEA. The CDR3 loop spans 14 amino acids. DNA for the CDR3: TGCAACTCCTCAGCGGGGGAGAACACAGATACGCAGTATTTT. It translates to CNSSAGENTDTQYF.

The gene calls are TRBV5-1 and TRBJ2-5; D is perhaps TRBD1 (5 bases). V was clipped by 0 bases and J by 0 bases, with 18 bases between them. The CDR3 has 18 amino acids. Germline loops: CDR1 SGHRS, CDR2 YFSETQ. The CDR3 DNA sequence: TGCGCCAGCAGCTTGGCCCTGGGGCAGGGCAGCTACCAAGAGACCCAGTACTTC. This gives the protein CASSLALGQGSYQETQYF.

The chain is built from TRBV20-1 and TRBJ2-5; D uncertain. The CDR3 sequence is 15 residues long. Germline CDR1 reads DFQATT; CDR2 reads SNEGSKA (reference sequence). The V end was cut by 6 bases, the J end by 1 base, with 18 bases between. CDR3 nucleotide sequence: TGCAGTGCCCCCGAGTTGGAGAAAGTCCAAGAGACCCAGTACTTC. Encoded protein: CSAPELEKVQETQYF.

The sample holds a few counts of this clonotype. V gene TRBV10-2 combines with J gene TRBJ2-7; the match to TRBD2 covers 9 bases. Trimming at V came to 2 bases and at J to 2 bases, leaving 4 bases not matched to a gene. This CDR3 contains 15 residues. CDR1 is WSHSY and CDR2 is SAAADI in the germline V gene. In DNA, the CDR3 is TGCGCCAGCAGTGAGGGGGTAGCGGGGGCCTACGAGCAGTACTTC. This encodes CASSEGVAGAYEQYF.

V gene TRBV9 combines with J gene TRBJ2-4; D not certain. This CDR3 contains 13 residues. Germline V gene data show CDR1 as SGDLS and CDR2 as YYNGEE. V was clipped by 3 bases and J by 6 bases, with 10 bases between them. The CDR3 DNA follows: TGTGCCAGCAGCGCAACGGATGGAAACATTCAGTACTTC. Its translation: CASSATDGNIQYF.

The V gene is TRBV29-1, the J gene TRBJ2-3; D not resolved. With 4 bases removed from V and 6 bases from J, the gap between germline ends came to 17 bases. The CDR3 is 14 amino acids. The V gene's germline CDR1 is SQVTM and CDR2 ANQGSEA. The CDR3 region is CSVVGAISADTQYF. As DNA, the CDR3 is TGCAGCGTTGTCGGCGCCATCTCAGCCGATACGCAGTATTTT.

The CDR3 loop is CASSPSGTDNSPLHF. CDR3 bases: TGCGCCAGCAGCCCGTCCGGGACAGATAATTCACCCCTCCACTTT. This chain uses TRBV5-1 with TRBJ1-6; 7 bases are shared with TRBD1. Germline V CDR1 and CDR2: SGHRS, YFSETQ. V shed 4 bases, J shed 5 bases, and the junction held 6 bases outside the gene matches. This CDR3 region has 15 residues.

This chain uses TRBV27 with TRBJ1-2; perhaps TRBD1 as D (5 bases). Germline V lookup: CDR1 MNHEY, CDR2 SMNVEV (reference sequence). CDR3 length: 16 amino acids. Deletions cut 5 bases from V and 2 bases from J, with 18 bases between. CDR3 DNA sequence: TGTGCCAGCAGTGGGGGGGAGCAGTCGACAAACTATGGCTACACCTTC. It encodes CASSGGEQSTNYGYTF.

The CDR3 DNA reads TGCAGTGCCATCTTAGCGGGGGAAGAGACCCAGTACTTC. Its translation: CSAILAGEETQYF. V gene TRBV20-1 combines with J gene TRBJ2-7; 9 bases fit TRBD2. The J call could be wrong; TRBJ2-5 is a better fit for the DNA end. Germline V gene sequence: CDR1 DFQATT, CDR2 SNEGSKA (reference sequence). This CDR3 is built from 13 residues.

This clonotype was observed a few times. The chain is built from TRBV5-1 and TRBJ2-1; the D gene could be TRBD1 or TRBD2 (6 bases each). CDR1 and CDR2 from the germline V gene are SGHRS and YFSETQ. V was shortened by 4 bases and J by 2 bases, with 10 bases between the two germline ends. CDR3 length equals 14 residues. CDR3 region: CASSPGAAYNEQFF. The CDR3 region has the DNA TGCGCCAGCAGCCCGGGGGCCGCCTACAATGAGCAGTTCTTC.

This chain links TRBV12-3 or TRBV12-4 with TRBJ2-5; TRBD2 matches 7 bases. The CDR3 totals 15 residues. The junction had 12 bases not matched to a gene; V was cut back by 6 bases and J by 5 bases. The CDR3 protein is CASSLQSGASETQYF. CDR3 DNA sequence: TGTGCCAGCAGCCTACAGAGCGGGGCCTCGGAGACCCAGTACTTC.

The V and J genes are TRBV29-1 and TRBJ2-3; 7 bases line up with TRBD2. The germline gives CDR1 SQVTM, CDR2 ANQGSEA. The CDR3 consists of 13 residues. With V trimmed by 7 bases and J by 4 bases, 8 bases remained unmatched. CDR3 sequence: CSGRTSGADTQYF. Here the CDR3 DNA reads TGCAGCGGCAGGACTAGTGGCGCAGATACGCAGTATTTT.

This clonotype was seen a handful of times. The chain uses TRBV3-1 and TRBJ1-2; 7 bases are shared with TRBD1. Unmatched junction bases numbered 10, after V lost 0 bases and J lost 9 bases. The CDR3 totals 15 residues. Germline-derived CDR1 and CDR2 are LGHDT and YNNKEL (reference sequence). CDR3 nucleotides: TGTGCCAGCAGCCAAGATGCTGCCAGGGGGACGAGCTACACCTTC. Amino acids: CASSQDAARGTSYTF.

This clonotype has just a few counts. One end of the junction does not line up with germline, which may come from a read error. The V and J genes are TRBV6-1 and TRBJ1-5; possibly TRBD1 for D (5 bases). CDR1 and CDR2 from the germline V gene are MNHNS and SASEGT. This CDR3 is 18 amino acids long. CDR3 nucleotide sequence: TGTGCCAGCAGCCCCCGTTGGACGGGGGTGGGGAGCAACCAGCCCCAGCATTTT. This sequence encodes CASSPRWTGVGSNQPQHF.

This clonotype was seen only a few times. The chain couples TRBV5-8 to TRBJ2-1; 7 nucleotides align to TRBD1. The CDR3 extends over 14 amino acids. From germline, CDR1 is SGHTS and CDR2 YDEGEE. V shed 6 bases and J 0 bases; nucleotides not matched to a gene: 3. The CDR3 DNA sequence: TGTGCCAGCATTTGGGACAGCTCCTACAATGAGCAGTTCTTC. Amino acids: CASIWDSSYNEQFF.

The V gene is TRBV6-4, the J gene TRBJ1-6, with D perhaps matching TRBD1 (6 bases). The CDR3 consists of 16 residues. V lost 6 bases and J 1 base, leaving 13 bases between the germline ends. Germline V lookup: CDR1 MRHNA, CDR2 SNTAGT. CDR3 sequence: CASREQGSSYNSPLHF. DNA of the CDR3: TGTGCCAGCAGGGAACAGGGTTCGTCCTATAATTCACCCCTCCACTTT.

This clonotype was counted only a few times. The CDR3, as DNA: TGTGCCAGCAGCCCCGGGACAGGGGTGGTGGCCTCCTACAATGAGCAGTTCTTC. Encoded protein: CASSPGTGVVASYNEQFF. The chain combines TRBV3-1 with TRBJ2-1; 10 bases are shared with TRBD1. After removal of 4 bases from V and 0 bases from J, the junction contained 9 bases not matched to a gene. This CDR3 contains 18 residues. Germline CDR1 LGHDT, CDR2 YNNKEL (reference sequence).